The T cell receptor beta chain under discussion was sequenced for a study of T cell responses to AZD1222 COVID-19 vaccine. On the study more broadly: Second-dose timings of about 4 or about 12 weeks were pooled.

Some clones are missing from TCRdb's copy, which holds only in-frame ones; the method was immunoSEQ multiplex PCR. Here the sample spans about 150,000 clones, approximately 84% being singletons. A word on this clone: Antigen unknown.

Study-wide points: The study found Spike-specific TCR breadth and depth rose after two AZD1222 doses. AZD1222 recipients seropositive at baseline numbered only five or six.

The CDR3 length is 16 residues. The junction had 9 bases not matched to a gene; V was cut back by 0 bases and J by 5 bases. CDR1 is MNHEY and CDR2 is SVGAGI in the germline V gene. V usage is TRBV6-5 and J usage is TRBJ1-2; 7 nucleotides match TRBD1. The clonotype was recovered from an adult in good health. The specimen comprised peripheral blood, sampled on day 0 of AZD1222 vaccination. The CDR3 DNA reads TGTGCCAGCAGTTACTCGTCAGGGGGGTTGGGGTATGGCTACACCTTC. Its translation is CASSYSSGGLGYGYTF.